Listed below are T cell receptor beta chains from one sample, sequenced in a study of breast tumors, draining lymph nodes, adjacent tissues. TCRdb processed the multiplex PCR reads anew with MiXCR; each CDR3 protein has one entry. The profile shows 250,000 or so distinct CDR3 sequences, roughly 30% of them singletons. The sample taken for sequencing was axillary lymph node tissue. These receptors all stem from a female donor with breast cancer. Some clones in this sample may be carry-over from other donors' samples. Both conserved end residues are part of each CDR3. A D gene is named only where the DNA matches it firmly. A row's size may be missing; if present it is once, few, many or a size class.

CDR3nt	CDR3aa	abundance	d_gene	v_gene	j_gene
TGCGCCAGCAGCCTGAGGTCCACAGAGAATTCACCCCTCCACTTT	CASSLRSTENSPLHF	NA	NA	TRBV5-1	TRBJ1-6
TGTGCCAGCAGCTTCGGACAGTATAACCGAAGGAGCAATCAGCCCCAGCATTTT	CASSFGQYNRRSNQPQHF	many	NA	TRBV5-8	TRBJ1-5
TGTGCCTGGATGGGGATCGTAGGGTACGAGCAGCACTTC	CAWMGIVGYEQHF	NA	NA	TRBV30	TRBJ2-7
TGCGCCAGCAGCTTGGAAGCGGGATTTGGGCAAGAGACCCAGTACTTC	CASSLEAGFGQETQYF	many	TRBD2	TRBV5-1	TRBJ2-5
TGTGCCAGCAGTCCGGGACTAGCGGGAGTTCGCGGCGAGCAGTACTTC	CASSPGLAGVRGEQYF	few	TRBD2	TRBV12-3/TRBV12-4	TRBJ2-7
TGTGCCAGCAGCTTATTTGAGCGACTAGCGGAGTCCTACGAGCAGTACTTC	CASSLFERLAESYEQYF	NA	TRBD2	TRBV11-2	TRBJ2-7
TGTGCCAGCAGTAACGCCGGGACAACTAGCACAGATACGCAGTATTTT	CASSNAGTTSTDTQYF	many	NA	TRBV6-6	TRBJ2-3
TGCAGTGCTAGAGGGTCCGTTGGACTAGCGGGAGGAGGCCGAGAGACCCAGTACTTC	CSARGSVGLAGGGRETQYF	many	TRBD2	TRBV20-1	TRBJ2-5
TGTGCCAGCAGTTGGGACAGGATCCTCTCTGGAAACACCATATATTTT	CASSWDRILSGNTIYF	many	TRBD1	TRBV11-2	TRBJ1-3
TGTGCCAGCAGCCCCCCAGGGTATTCCTACAATGAGCAGTTCTTC	CASSPPGYSYNEQFF	many	NA	TRBV11-3	TRBJ2-1
TGTGCCAGCAGCAGGCAGAGACAGGGGAACACCGGGGAGCTGTTTTTT	CASSRQRQGNTGELFF	many	TRBD1	TRBV12-3/TRBV12-4	TRBJ2-2
TGTGCCAGCAGCTTAAGCGGCAAGCGCAATGAGCAGTTCTTC	CASSLSGKRNEQFF	many	NA	TRBV7-3	TRBJ2-1
TGTGCCAGCAGCCGCGGACAGAGGACGCCACCCCTCCACTTT	CASSRGQRTPPLHF	many	NA	TRBV7-9	TRBJ1-6
TGCAGCGGGAAGACGGGCGCGAACACTGAAGCTTTCTTT	CSGKTGANTEAFF	many	NA	TRBV29-1	TRBJ1-1